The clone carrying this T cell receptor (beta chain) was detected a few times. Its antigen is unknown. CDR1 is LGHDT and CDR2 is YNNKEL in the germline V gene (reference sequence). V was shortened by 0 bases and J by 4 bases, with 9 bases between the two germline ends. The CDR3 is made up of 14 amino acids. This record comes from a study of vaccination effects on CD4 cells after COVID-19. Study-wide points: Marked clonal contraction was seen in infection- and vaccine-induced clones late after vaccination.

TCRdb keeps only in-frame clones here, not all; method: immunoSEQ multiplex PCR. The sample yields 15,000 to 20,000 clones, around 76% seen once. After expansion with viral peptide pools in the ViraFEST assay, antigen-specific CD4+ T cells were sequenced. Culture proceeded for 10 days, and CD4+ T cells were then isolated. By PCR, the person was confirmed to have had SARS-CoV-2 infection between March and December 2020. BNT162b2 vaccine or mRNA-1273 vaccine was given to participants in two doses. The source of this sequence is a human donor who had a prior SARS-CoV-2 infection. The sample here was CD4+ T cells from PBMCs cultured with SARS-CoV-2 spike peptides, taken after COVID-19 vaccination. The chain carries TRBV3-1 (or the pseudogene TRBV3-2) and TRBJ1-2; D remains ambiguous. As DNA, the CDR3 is TGTGCCAGCAGCCAAGATTCTTCGGGCTATGGCTACACCTTC. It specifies CASSQDSSGYGYTF.